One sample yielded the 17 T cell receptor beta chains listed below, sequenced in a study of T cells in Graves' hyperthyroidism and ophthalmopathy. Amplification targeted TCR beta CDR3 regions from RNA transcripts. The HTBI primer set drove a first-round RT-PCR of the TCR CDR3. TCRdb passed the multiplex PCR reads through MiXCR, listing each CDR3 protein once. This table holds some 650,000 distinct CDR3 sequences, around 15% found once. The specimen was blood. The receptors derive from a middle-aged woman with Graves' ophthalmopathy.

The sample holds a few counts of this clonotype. The CDR3 sequence: CSVGTDNNEKLFF. The CDR3, as DNA: TGCAGCGTTGGGACAGATAATAATGAAAAACTGTTTTTT. The chain carries TRBV29-1 and TRBJ1-4; a weak D match, TRBD1 (6 bases). The CDR3 is 13 residues long. Between the trimmed V and J ends, which lost 4 bases and 4 bases, there was a span of 10 bases. Germline V lookup: CDR1 SQVTM, CDR2 ANQGSEA.

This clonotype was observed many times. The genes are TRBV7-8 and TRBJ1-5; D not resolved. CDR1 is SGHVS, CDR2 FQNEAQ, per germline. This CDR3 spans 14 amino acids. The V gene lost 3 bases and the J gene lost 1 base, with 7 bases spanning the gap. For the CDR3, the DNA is TGTGCCAGCAGCTTTATGACAAGCAATCAGCCCCAGCATTTT. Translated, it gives CASSFMTSNQPQHF.

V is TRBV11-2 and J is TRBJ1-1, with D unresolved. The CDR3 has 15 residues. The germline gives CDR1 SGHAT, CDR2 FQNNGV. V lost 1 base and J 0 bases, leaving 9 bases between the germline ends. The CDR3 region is CASSLGTSLNTEAFF. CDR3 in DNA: TGTGCCAGCAGCTTAGGGACCTCCTTGAACACTGAAGCTTTCTTT.

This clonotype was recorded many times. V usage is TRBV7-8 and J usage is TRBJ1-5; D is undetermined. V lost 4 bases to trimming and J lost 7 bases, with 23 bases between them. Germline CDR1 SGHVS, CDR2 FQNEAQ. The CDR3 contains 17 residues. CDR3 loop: CASSYPPWVEPGQPQHF. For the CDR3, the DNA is TGTGCCAGCAGCTATCCTCCTTGGGTCGAGCCTGGGCAGCCCCAGCATTTT.

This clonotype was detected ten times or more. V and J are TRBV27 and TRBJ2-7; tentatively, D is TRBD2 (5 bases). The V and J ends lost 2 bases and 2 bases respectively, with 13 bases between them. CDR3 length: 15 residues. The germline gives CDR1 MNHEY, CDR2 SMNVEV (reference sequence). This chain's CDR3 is CASSLGPPGTYEQYF. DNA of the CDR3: TGTGCCAGCAGTTTAGGACCCCCGGGAACCTACGAGCAGTACTTC.

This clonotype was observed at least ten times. The chain's CDR3 is CASSQRGLMNTEAFF. Here the CDR3 DNA reads TGTGCCAGCAGCCAAAGGGGGTTAATGAACACTGAAGCTTTCTTT. J is TRBJ1-1 and V is TRBV3-1, with D tentatively TRBD1 (6 bases). Looked up from germline, CDR1 is LGHDT and CDR2 is YNNKEL (reference sequence). The V gene lost 2 bases and the J gene lost 0 bases, with 10 bases spanning the gap. The CDR3 is 15 residues long.

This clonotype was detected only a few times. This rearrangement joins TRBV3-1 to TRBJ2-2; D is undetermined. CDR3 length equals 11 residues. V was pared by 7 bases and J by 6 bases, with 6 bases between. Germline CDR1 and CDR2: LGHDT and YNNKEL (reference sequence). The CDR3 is CASKKAGELFF. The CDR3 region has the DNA TGTGCCAGCAAGAAAGCCGGGGAGCTGTTTTTT.

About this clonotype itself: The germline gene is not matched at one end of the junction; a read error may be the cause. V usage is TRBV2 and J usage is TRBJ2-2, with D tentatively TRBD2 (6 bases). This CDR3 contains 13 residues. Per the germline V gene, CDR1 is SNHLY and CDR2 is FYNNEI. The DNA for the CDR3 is TGTGCCAGCAGCGGGGAGCAAATCGGGGGGCTGTTTTTT. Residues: CASSGEQIGGLFF. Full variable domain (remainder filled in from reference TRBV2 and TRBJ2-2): EPEVTQTPSHQVTQMGQEVILRCVPISNHLYFYWYRQILGQKVEFLVSFYNNEISEKSEIFDDQFSVERPDGSNFTLKIRSTKLEDSAMYFCASSGEQIGGLFFGEGSRLTVL.

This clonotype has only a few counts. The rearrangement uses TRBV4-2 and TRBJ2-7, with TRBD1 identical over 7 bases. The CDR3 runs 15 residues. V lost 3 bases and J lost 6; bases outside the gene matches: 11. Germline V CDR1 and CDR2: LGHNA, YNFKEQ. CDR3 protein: CASSQVPMTGIEQYF. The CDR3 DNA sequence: TGTGCCAGCAGCCAGGTACCTATGACAGGGATCGAGCAGTACTTC.

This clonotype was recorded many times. The CDR3 region is CACGTSGGSSYNEQFF. The CDR3 DNA follows: TGTGCCTGCGGGACTAGCGGCGGGAGCTCCTACAATGAGCAGTTCTTC. J is TRBJ2-1 and V is TRBV30; 11 nucleotides agree with TRBD2. From germline, CDR1 is GTSNPN and CDR2 SVGIG (reference sequence). CDR3 length equals 16 residues. Trimming took 6 bases from V and 0 from J; bases not matched to a gene: 7.

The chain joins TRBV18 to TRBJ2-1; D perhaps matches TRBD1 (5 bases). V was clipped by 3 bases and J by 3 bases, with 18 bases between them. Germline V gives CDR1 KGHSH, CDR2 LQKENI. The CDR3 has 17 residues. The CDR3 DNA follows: TGTGCCAGCTCACCGCCCCGCGCAGGGCCCGTCTACAATGAGCAGTTCTTC. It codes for CASSPPRAGPVYNEQFF.

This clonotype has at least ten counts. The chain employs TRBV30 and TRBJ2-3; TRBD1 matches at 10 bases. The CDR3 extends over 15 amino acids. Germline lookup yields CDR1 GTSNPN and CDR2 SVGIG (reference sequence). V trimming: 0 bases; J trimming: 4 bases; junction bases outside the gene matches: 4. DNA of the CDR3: TGTGCCTGGAGTGTAGGTGGACAGGGGGCAGATACGCAGTATTTT. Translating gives CAWSVGGQGADTQYF. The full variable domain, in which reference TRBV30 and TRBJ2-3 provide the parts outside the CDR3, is SQTIHQWPATLVQPVGSPLSLECTVEGTSNPNLYWYRQAAGRGLQLLFYSVGIGQISSEVPQNLSASRPQDRQFILSSKKLLLSDSGFYLCAWSVGGQGADTQYFGPGTRLTVL.

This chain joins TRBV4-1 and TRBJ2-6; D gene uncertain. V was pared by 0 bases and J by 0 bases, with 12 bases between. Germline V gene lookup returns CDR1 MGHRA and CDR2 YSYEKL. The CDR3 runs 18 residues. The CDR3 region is CASSQDSNLLSGANVLTF. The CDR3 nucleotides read TGCGCCAGCAGCCAAGATTCGAACTTACTCTCTGGGGCCAACGTCCTGACTTTC.

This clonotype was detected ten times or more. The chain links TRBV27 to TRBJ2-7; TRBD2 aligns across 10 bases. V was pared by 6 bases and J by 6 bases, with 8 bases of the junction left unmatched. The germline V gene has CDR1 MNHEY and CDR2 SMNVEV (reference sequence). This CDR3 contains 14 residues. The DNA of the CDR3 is TGTGCCAGCAGATGGGCTAGCGGGAGTAGCGAGCAGTACTTC. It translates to CASRWASGSSEQYF.

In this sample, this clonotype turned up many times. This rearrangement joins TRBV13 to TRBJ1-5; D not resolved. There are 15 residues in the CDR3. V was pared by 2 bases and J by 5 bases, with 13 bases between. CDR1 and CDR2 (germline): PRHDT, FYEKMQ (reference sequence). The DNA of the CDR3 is TGTGCCAGCAGCTTAAGCCGGTTGCTGGATCAGCCCCAGCATTTT. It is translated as CASSLSRLLDQPQHF.

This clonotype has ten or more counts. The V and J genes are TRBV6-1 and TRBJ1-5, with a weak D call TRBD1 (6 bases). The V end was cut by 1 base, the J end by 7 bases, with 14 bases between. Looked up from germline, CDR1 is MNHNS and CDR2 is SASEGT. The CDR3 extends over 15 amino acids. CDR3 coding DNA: TGTGCCAGCAGTGAAGAGACAGGAGGGACCCAGCCCCAGCATTTT. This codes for CASSEETGGTQPQHF.

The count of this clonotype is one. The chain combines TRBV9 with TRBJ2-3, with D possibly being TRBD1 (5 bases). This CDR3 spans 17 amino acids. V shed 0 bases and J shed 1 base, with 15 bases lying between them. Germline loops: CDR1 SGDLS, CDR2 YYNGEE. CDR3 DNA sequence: TGTGCCAGCAGCGTAGGGCAAGTGGGGCACGGCACAGATACGCAGTATTTT. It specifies CASSVGQVGHGTDTQYF.